The 20 T cell receptor beta chains given below trace back to one sample, sequenced in a study of shared clonotypes between healthy human individuals (dated by TCRdb to about 2020). Library preparation used the immunoSEQ multiplex PCR assay. Held by TCRdb, this immuneACCESS table contains in-frame sequences only and omits some clones. Under half of the omission traces to an unresolved V gene where checked; the cause of the rest is unknown. Across this sample there are some 2,500,000 clones, with over 85% seen only once. The ten largest clonotypes hold 0.35% to 0.45% of the sample. The specimen was naive CD4+ T cells from PBMCs. Explained via the paper, the cell subset or site label denotes: CD45RA+ positively selected. All receptors derive from a man aged 18 to 30 in good health. Some clones in this sample may be carry-over from other donors' samples.

The sample holds a few counts of this clone. The same CDR3 also results from other DNA sequences found in this sample. The V call is TRBV2, the J call TRBJ1-4, with D possibly TRBD1 on 5 matching bases. This CDR3 contains 12 residues. Germline CDR1 SNHLY, CDR2 FYNNEI. Trimming took off 5 bases at V and 7 bases at J, with 8 bases between the two ends. CDR3 bases: TGTGCCAGCAGTCCCCAGGGTGAAAAACTGTTTTTT. Protein sequence: CASSPQGEKLFF. The whole variable domain, filled in from reference TRBV2 and TRBJ1-4, reads EPEVTQTPSHQVTQMGQEVILRCVPISNHLYFYWYRQILGQKVEFLVSFYNNEISEKSEIFDDQFSVERPDGSNFTLKIRSTKLEDSAMYFCASSPQGEKLFFGSGTQLSVL.

The chain is built from TRBV6-1 and TRBJ1-2; possible D gene TRBD1, 6 bases. The CDR3 runs to 14 residues. The ends were cut back, 4 bases at V and 3 bases at J, with 12 bases in the middle. Germline lookup yields CDR1 MNHNS and CDR2 SASEGT. CDR3 coding DNA: TGTGCCAGCAGTGTACAGGGTCGGGACTATGGCTACACCTTC. Protein: CASSVQGRDYGYTF.

The chain carries TRBV5-1 and TRBJ2-3, with D uncertain. V lost 4 bases and J lost 6, with 15 bases in between. CDR1 is SGHRS, CDR2 YFSETQ, per germline. This CDR3 spans 14 amino acids. CDR3 region: CASSSASRADTQYF. CDR3 sequence (DNA): TGCGCCAGCAGCAGCGCCTCACGAGCGGATACGCAGTATTTT.

V and J are TRBV5-4 and TRBJ2-1, with 10 bases matching TRBD2. Germline V gene data show CDR1 as SGHNT and CDR2 as YYREEE (reference sequence). The CDR3 totals 15 residues. The V and J ends lost 7 bases and 4 bases, in that order; junction bases with no gene match: 8. CDR3 sequence reads: CASGESSGSYNEQFF. The CDR3 bases are TGTGCCAGCGGCGAATCTAGCGGGAGTTACAATGAGCAGTTCTTC.

V usage is TRBV5-1 and J usage is TRBJ2-5, with D perhaps matching TRBD1 (6 bases). The J call may be incorrect, as the DNA end agrees better with TRBJ2-7. The CDR3 runs 13 residues. From germline, CDR1 is SGHRS and CDR2 YFSETQ. CDR3: CASSLDRAHEQYF. CDR3 sequence (DNA): TGCGCCAGCAGCTTGGACAGGGCCCACGAGCAGTACTTC.

This chain uses TRBV7-3 with TRBJ2-1, with 8 bases identical to TRBD2. V lost 5 bases to trimming and J lost 5 bases; unmatched junction nucleotides: 5. The germline CDR1 and CDR2 sequences are SGHTA and FQGTGA. This CDR3 spans 14 amino acids. CDR3 bases: TGTGCCAGCAGCAAAGCGGGAGCCAACAATGAGCAGTTCTTC. Its translation: CASSKAGANNEQFF.

As concerns this clone: Other DNA sequences in this specimen translate into the identical CDR3. J is TRBJ2-3 and V is TRBV6-5; unclear D gene. The V gene lost 2 bases and the J gene lost 7 bases, with 4 bases spanning the gap. Germline-derived CDR1 and CDR2 are MNHEY and SVGAGI. CDR3 length: 11 residues. The CDR3 coding sequence is TGTGCCAGCAGTTACGGGTATACGCAGTATTTT. This gives the protein CASSYGYTQYF.

V usage is TRBV19 and J usage is TRBJ2-1; possibly TRBD1 or TRBD2 for D (6 bases each). The V end lost 3 bases, the J end lost 3 bases, and 12 bases lay between the germline ends. This CDR3 spans 15 amino acids. Germline V gene data show CDR1 as LNHDA and CDR2 as SQIVND (reference sequence). The CDR3 protein is CASSMGGDDYNEQFF. The CDR3 bases are TGTGCCAGTAGTATGGGGGGCGACGACTACAATGAGCAGTTCTTC.

The genes are TRBV6-5 and TRBJ1-3; D is undetermined. V was clipped by 6 bases and J by 2 bases, with 11 bases between them. In germline, CDR1 is MNHEY, CDR2 SVGAGI. This CDR3 contains 14 residues. This CDR3 reads CASRTTYTGNTIYF. The DNA for the CDR3 is TGTGCCAGCAGGACGACATATACTGGAAACACCATATATTTT.

J is TRBJ2-1 and V is TRBV4-1, with 7 bases lining up with TRBD2. CDR3 length: 18 amino acids. The J segment lost 5 bases and the V segment lost 4 bases, leaving 17 bases of the junction unmatched. The germline V gene encodes CDR1 MGHRA and CDR2 YSYEKL. The CDR3 here is CASSPSRYVAGPDNEQFF. The CDR3 DNA reads TGCGCCAGCAGCCCCTCTAGATACGTAGCGGGTCCCGACAATGAGCAGTTCTTC.

This clone was detected once. The rearrangement uses TRBV4-1 and TRBJ2-7; 8 bases agree with TRBD1. This CDR3 region has 15 residues. Trimming removed 4 bases from V and 6 bases from J; junction bases left unmatched: 11. CDR1 is MGHRA, CDR2 YSYEKL, per germline. The CDR3 DNA is TGCGCCAGCAGCCCAAGGGAGACAGGGGTTTCCGAGCAGTACTTC. This sequence encodes CASSPRETGVSEQYF.

The chain carries TRBV9 and TRBJ2-2, with 10 bases lining up with TRBD2. The CDR3 covers 18 residues. Unmatched junction bases numbered 8, after V lost 3 bases and J lost 0 bases. CDR1 is SGDLS, CDR2 YYNGEE, per germline. For the CDR3, the DNA is TGTGCCAGCAGCGGACCAGGGACTAGCGCGGCGAACACCGGGGAGCTGTTTTTT. Protein product: CASSGPGTSAANTGELFF.

With respect to this clone: Other DNA sequences in this sample translate to the same CDR3. The rearrangement uses TRBV7-9 and TRBJ2-1, with 13 bases aligning to TRBD2. The ends lost 5 bases at V and 3 bases at J; junction bases unmatched: 4. The CDR3 is 16 residues long. The V gene's germline CDR1 is SEHNR and CDR2 FQNEAQ (reference sequence). CDR3: CASSPGTSGNYNEQFF. In DNA form, the CDR3 reads TGTGCCAGCAGCCCAGGGACTAGCGGGAACTACAATGAGCAGTTCTTC.

The chain carries TRBV27 and TRBJ1-2; D not resolved. Trimming left V 5 bases short and J 0 bases short, with 13 bases between. The CDR3 spans 15 residues. Germline CDR1 and CDR2: MNHEY and SMNVEV (reference sequence). The CDR3 DNA reads as TGTGCCAGCAGTCCGTCCGCCAGCACTAACTATGGCTACACCTTC. Translation: CASSPSASTNYGYTF.

V is TRBV4-1 and J is TRBJ2-1; D is possibly TRBD2 (5 bases). The germline V gene encodes CDR1 MGHRA and CDR2 YSYEKL. The CDR3 sequence is 16 residues long. Trimming cost V 3 bases and J 0 bases, with 12 bases left between them. CDR3 DNA: TGCGCCAGCAGCCAGATTGGACTTTCCTCCTACAATGAGCAGTTCTTC. It yields the protein CASSQIGLSSYNEQFF.

This clone appeared a single time. The CDR3 sequence: CAGRGTRLGNTEAFF. The CDR3 nucleotides are TGTGCCGGTCGAGGGACAAGGCTCGGGAACACTGAAGCTTTCTTT. V and J are TRBV6-1 and TRBJ1-1; maybe TRBD1 (6 bases). Germline loops: CDR1 MNHNS, CDR2 SASEGT. The CDR3 has 15 residues. The V end was cut by 11 bases, the J end by 1 base, with 20 bases between.

The CDR3 reads CASSQNTQGTQYF. CDR3 coding DNA: TGTGCCAGCAGCCAAAACACCCAGGGTACGCAGTATTTT. This chain connects TRBV7-3 to TRBJ2-3; perhaps TRBD1 as D (5 bases). The CDR3 runs 13 residues. Trimming removed 5 bases from V and 8 bases from J, with 14 bases in between. Germline V CDR1 and CDR2: SGHTA, FQGTGA.

The V call is TRBV7-2, the J call TRBJ2-3; 8 bases match TRBD2. The CDR3 is 17 residues long. Germline loops: CDR1 SGHTA, CDR2 FQGNSA. V lost 1 base to trimming and J lost 2 bases; unmatched junction nucleotides: 8. The CDR3 is CASSLGWAGGYTDTQYF. The CDR3 DNA reads as TGTGCCAGCAGCTTAGGCTGGGCGGGAGGTTACACAGATACGCAGTATTTT.

The chain has TRBV19 and TRBJ2-1; TRBD2 agrees at 8 bases. From germline, CDR1 is LNHDA and CDR2 SQIVND (reference sequence). V lost 1 base, J lost 9 bases, and 8 bases stayed unmatched. There are 15 residues in the CDR3. CDR3 region: CASSIGLAGGGEQFF. The DNA of the CDR3 is TGTGCCAGTAGTATAGGGCTAGCGGGCGGGGGTGAGCAGTTCTTC.

This chain links TRBV20-1 with TRBJ1-2; unclear D gene. CDR1 is DFQATT, CDR2 SNEGSKA, per germline (reference sequence). The CDR3 totals 10 residues. Trimming removed 4 bases at V and 5 bases at J, with 5 bases between. The DNA for the CDR3 is TGCAGTGCTACTCAATATGGCTACACCTTC. Protein: CSATQYGYTF.